This is a list of T cell receptor beta chains from one sample in a study of blood T cells in healthy people across ages. TCRdb passed the 5' RACE reads through MiXCR, listing each CDR3 protein once. The data show 500,000 to 550,000 distinct CDR3 sequences, with 20% to 30% seen just once and around 10% held by the top ten. The sample also formed part of further work on T cells of mothers and their children.

Material: blood. All receptors derive from a boy between 10 and 17 years old in good health. Both conserved end residues are part of each CDR3. A D gene is named only where the DNA matches it firmly. Some rows have no size entry. The others give once, few or many, or a class for an expanded clone.

d_gene,abundance,j_gene,v_gene,CDR3nt,CDR3aa
NA,few,TRBJ1-3,TRBV10-3,TGTGCCATCAGGGCCCCCGGTCCGGGAAACACCATATATTTT,CAIRAPGPGNTIYF
NA,few,TRBJ2-4,TRBV19,TGTGCCAGTAGTATAGACCCGGCCAAAAACATTCAGTACTTC,CASSIDPAKNIQYF
NA,few,TRBJ2-5,TRBV5-6,TGTGCCAGCAGCCCAACCCCGACTAGCCAAGAGACCCAGTACTTC,CASSPTPTSQETQYF
NA,NA,TRBJ2-7,TRBV4-2,TGTGCCAGCAGCCAAGATTACGGCAGGGCCTCCTACGAGCAGTACTTC,CASSQDYGRASYEQYF
TRBD1,NA,TRBJ2-7,TRBV5-6,TGTGCCAGCAGCTCGCGAGGGGGCGGGTACGAGCAGTACTTC,CASSSRGGGYEQYF
NA,NA,TRBJ1-2,TRBV29-1,TGCAGCGTTGAAGACCTAACAGTTGGCTACACCTTC,CSVEDLTVGYTF
TRBD1,NA,TRBJ1-1,TRBV27,TGTGCCAGCAGCTTGGGACAGGTTACTGAAGCTTTCTTT,CASSLGQVTEAFF
TRBD2,NA,TRBJ2-7,TRBV3-1,TGTGCCAGCAGCCAAGACATGACTAGCAACGAGCAGTACTTC,CASSQDMTSNEQYF
NA,NA,TRBJ1-2,TRBV20-1,TGCAGTGCTAGAGAGAATGATTATGGCTACACCTTC,CSARENDYGYTF
TRBD1,NA,TRBJ2-7,TRBV7-2,TGTGCCAGCAGCTTAGGACAGGGAATGTGGTACGAGCAGTACTTC,CASSLGQGMWYEQYF
TRBD1,few,TRBJ1-1,TRBV9,TGTGCCAGCAGCGTGGACAGGTCCGGCACTGAAGCTTTCTTT,CASSVDRSGTEAFF
NA,few,TRBJ2-3,TRBV24-1,TGTGCCACCAGTGATTTGCAAGGGGATAGCACAGATACGCAGTATTTT,CATSDLQGDSTDTQYF
NA,few,TRBJ2-7,TRBV29-1,TGCAGCGCCTTGTTGGGGAAACCCGACTCCTACGAGCAGTACTTC,CSALLGKPDSYEQYF
NA,NA,TRBJ1-2,TRBV5-4,TGCGCCAGCAGCTTGGGGCTAGGGACAACGGTGAATGGCTACACCTTC,CASSLGLGTTVNGYTF
TRBD2,many,TRBJ2-1,TRBV29-1,TGCAGCGTTCTCTGGTCTAGCGGGGGGGGTGAGCAGTTCTTC,CSVLWSSGGGEQFF
NA,NA,TRBJ2-5,TRBV7-6,TGTGCCGGCAGCTCCAACCCCAGTTACCAAGAGACCCAGTACTTC,CAGSSNPSYQETQYF
NA,NA,TRBJ2-7,TRBV7-2,TGTGCCAGCAGCACATACGACCGCCCAGAGCAGTACTTC,CASSTYDRPEQYF
NA,few,TRBJ1-1,TRBV7-9,TGTGCCAGCAGCTCCAAGAGGGGGGGGGGCACTGAAGCTTTCTTT,CASSSKRGGGTEAFF
NA,few,TRBJ2-4,TRBV28,TGTGCCAGCAGTTTCAACCTTGGCGCAGAAAACATTCAGTACTTC,CASSFNLGAENIQYF
NA,NA,TRBJ2-5,TRBV24-1,TGTGCCATCAGTGCACACGGCTGGGAGACCCAGTACTTC,CAISAHGWETQYF
NA,few,TRBJ1-1,TRBV11-1,TGTGCCAGCAGAATGTCGGACTGGCGAATGAACACTGAAGCTTTCTTT,CASRMSDWRMNTEAFF
NA,few,TRBJ2-3,TRBV28,TGTGCCGGGGGCGGGGAAACTCTTAGCACAGATACGCAGTATTTT,CAGGGETLSTDTQYF
TRBD2,few,TRBJ2-5,TRBV27,TGTGCCAGCAGGGGACTAGCGGGAGCTTTAACAGAGACCCAGTACTTC,CASRGLAGALTETQYF
NA,NA,TRBJ2-7,TRBV7-2,TGTGCCAGCAGCTTAGCCTTCGCTAACTACGAGCAGTACTTC,CASSLAFANYEQYF
NA,NA,TRBJ2-3,TRBV7-8,TGTGCCAGCAGCCTCGGACTATTCAGGCCGCAGTATTTT,CASSLGLFRPQYF
NA,NA,TRBJ1-2,TRBV2,TGTGCCAGCAGTGGGACCTTTAACTATGGCTACACCTTC,CASSGTFNYGYTF
NA,NA,TRBJ1-1,TRBV7-2,TGTGCCAGCAGCTCTCTTACGGGACTCTCGTACGCTTTCTTT,CASSSLTGLSYAFF